The 25 T cell receptor beta chains in this list originate from one sample, sequenced in a study of blood T cell repertoires in COVID-19. Data came from immunoSEQ multiplex PCR; TCRdb stores just in-frame clones and leaves some out. In the table there are some 70,000 clones, 90% of which are singletons. The specimen sequenced was peripheral blood. These receptors originate from an elderly woman with active COVID-19.

The chain combines TRBV18 with TRBJ1-1; D call uncertain. This CDR3 has 16 amino acids. Germline CDR1 reads KGHSH; CDR2 reads LQKENI. V was clipped by 4 bases and J by 0 bases, with 15 bases between them. This CDR3 is CASSLTRTGVNTEAFF. The CDR3 nucleotides read TGTGCCAGCTCACTTACACGAACTGGAGTGAACACTGAAGCTTTCTTT.

Note on this clone: At the DNA level, this CDR3 is encoded by other sequences in the same sample as well. This rearrangement joins TRBV6-5 to TRBJ1-6; D not resolved. Germline CDR1 and CDR2: MNHEY and SVGAGI. V was shortened by 5 bases and J by 4 bases, with 9 bases between the two germline ends. The CDR3 is 14 amino acids. CDR3 bases: TGTGCCAGCAGTCTGGGCCGATATAATTCACCCCTCCACTTT. This codes for CASSLGRYNSPLHF.

This clone has more than one count but fewer than ten. The chain is built from TRBV18 and TRBJ1-5; 7 positions agree with TRBD1. Unmatched junction bases numbered 6, after V lost 4 bases and J lost 6 bases. The CDR3 loop spans 14 amino acids. Germline values: CDR1 KGHSH, CDR2 LQKENI. The CDR3 DNA sequence: TGTGCCAGCTCACTCTCAGGGGGACTTCAGCCCCAGCATTTT. It encodes CASSLSGGLQPQHF. The full variable domain, with the rest looked up from reference TRBV18 and TRBJ1-5, is NAGVMQNPRHLVRRRGQEARLRCSPMKGHSHVYWYRQLPEEGLKFMVYLQKENIIDESGMPKERFSAEFPKEGPSILRIQQVVRGDSAAYFCASSLSGGLQPQHFGDGTRLSIL.

The J gene is TRBJ2-5, the V gene TRBV7-8; the match to TRBD2 covers 13 bases. Germline trimming cut 5 bases from V and 4 bases from J; bases unmatched to any gene: 4. The germline gives CDR1 SGHVS, CDR2 FQNEAQ. The CDR3 loop spans 15 amino acids. CDR3 DNA sequence: TGTGCCAGCAGCCTACTAGCGGGAGGGGCAGAGACCCAGTACTTC. Protein product: CASSLLAGGAETQYF.

The chain links TRBV3-1 (or the pseudogene TRBV3-2) to TRBJ2-7; perhaps TRBD1 as D (5 bases). CDR1 and CDR2 (germline): LGHDT, YNNKEL (reference sequence). The CDR3 loop spans 15 amino acids. V gave up 3 bases and J gave up 7 bases, with 19 bases separating them. This CDR3 is CASSHKGRALEEQYF. The CDR3 DNA follows: TGTGCCAGCAGCCATAAGGGCAGGGCCTTAGAGGAGCAGTACTTC.

The V gene is TRBV9, the J gene TRBJ2-5, with a weak D call TRBD2 (6 bases). CDR1 and CDR2 (germline): SGDLS, YYNGEE. Trimming removed 0 bases from V and 1 base from J, with 13 bases in between. CDR3 length equals 16 residues. CDR3 in DNA: TGTGCCAGCAGCGTAGACCCTCGGGGGTTCCAAGAGACCCAGTACTTC. It encodes CASSVDPRGFQETQYF. The full variable domain, in which reference TRBV9 and TRBJ2-5 provide the parts outside the CDR3, is DSGVTQTPKHLITATGQRVTLRCSPRSGDLSVYWYQQSLDQGLQFLIQYYNGEERAKGNILERFSAQQFPDLHSELNLSSLELGDSALYFCASSVDPRGFQETQYFGPGTRLLVL.

This chain connects TRBV5-6 to TRBJ2-7; D is uncertain. CDR1 SGHDT and CDR2 YYEEEE come from the germline V gene. CDR3 length equals 12 residues. V lost 4 bases and J 5 bases, leaving 10 bases between the germline ends. CDR3: CASSTSQHEQYF. In nucleotides, the CDR3 is TGTGCCAGCAGCACCAGTCAACACGAGCAGTACTTC.

The rearrangement links TRBV7-3 to TRBJ1-1, with D possibly matching TRBD1 (5 bases). The length of the CDR3 is 14 residues. Per the germline V gene, CDR1 is SGHTA and CDR2 is FQGTGA. V was shortened by 3 bases and J by 4 bases, with 12 bases between the two germline ends. The CDR3: CASSFQGGATEAFF. The CDR3 DNA sequence: TGTGCCAGCAGCTTCCAAGGAGGGGCCACTGAAGCTTTCTTT.

The rearrangement joins TRBV15 to TRBJ2-6; TRBD2 aligns across 15 bases. CDR1 is LNHNV and CDR2 is YYDKDF in the germline V gene (reference sequence). Trimming took 3 bases from V and 4 from J; bases not matched to a gene: 4. The CDR3 has 18 amino acids. CDR3 sequence: CATSRGLAGGRGANVLTF. CDR3 sequence (DNA): TGTGCCACCAGCAGGGGACTAGCGGGAGGACGAGGGGCCAACGTCCTGACTTTC.

The chain joins TRBV11-2 to TRBJ2-5, with TRBD1 identical over 8 bases. J was trimmed by 6 bases and V by 1 base; bases with no gene match: 19. CDR1 is SGHAT, CDR2 FQNNGV, per germline. The CDR3 covers 19 residues. CDR3 DNA sequence: TGTGCCAGCAGCTTAGGGCCGGGGACAGGACCACCGGAGCGACAGACCCAGTACTTC. Its protein product is CASSLGPGTGPPERQTQYF.

This clone was picked up a small number of times. V gene TRBV11-2 combines with J gene TRBJ2-1; D not certain. CDR1 SGHAT and CDR2 FQNNGV come from the germline V gene. The CDR3 length is 17 residues. Trimming removed 5 bases from V and 0 bases from J, with 17 bases in between. The CDR3 protein is CASSPPGVRPSYNEQFF. The CDR3 nucleotides are TGTGCCAGCAGCCCACCGGGTGTGCGCCCCTCCTACAATGAGCAGTTCTTC.

The chain is built from TRBV27 and TRBJ1-6, with 7 bases aligning to TRBD1. The CDR3 consists of 18 residues. The J segment lost 9 bases and the V segment lost 4 bases, leaving 18 bases of the junction unmatched. CDR1 and CDR2 from the germline V gene are MNHEY and SMNVEV (reference sequence). CDR3 coding DNA: TGTGCCAGCAGTTCCACCCGGACAGGCCAGCTTGCGAGTTCACCCCTCCACTTT. Its translation is CASSSTRTGQLASSPLHF.

This clone was detected once. V and J are TRBV9 and TRBJ2-1, with a weak D call TRBD2 (5 bases). Germline V lookup: CDR1 SGDLS, CDR2 YYNGEE. This CDR3 has 15 residues. Trimming took off 0 bases at V and 6 bases at J, with 13 bases between the two ends. The CDR3 is CASSVELGMSNEQFF. As DNA, the CDR3 is TGTGCCAGCAGCGTAGAACTAGGAATGAGCAATGAGCAGTTCTTC.

The chain links TRBV6-2 or TRBV6-3 to TRBJ1-2, with TRBD1 as a possible D gene (6 bases). The ends were cut back, 2 bases at V and 1 base at J, with 11 bases in the middle. The CDR3 spans 15 residues. Germline V lookup: CDR1 MNHEY, CDR2 SVGEGT. The CDR3, as DNA: TGTGCCAGCAGTTACCCGGGACAATTTAACTATGGCTACACCTTC. This translates into CASSYPGQFNYGYTF.

The CDR3 nucleotides read TGTGCCAGCAGCTTAAGGGGACAAAGGGGCCGGGATGAGCAGTTCTTC. It codes for CASSLRGQRGRDEQFF. The genes are TRBV7-2 and TRBJ2-1; D might be TRBD1 (6 bases). This CDR3 contains 16 residues. Trimming took off 2 bases at V and 8 bases at J, with 19 bases between the two ends. Per the germline V gene, CDR1 is SGHTA and CDR2 is FQGNSA. Based on the CDR3 plus reference TRBV7-2 and TRBJ2-1, the full variable domain is GAGVSQSPSNKVTEKGKDVELRCDPISGHTALYWYRQSLGQGLEFLIYFQGNSAPDKSGLPSDRFSAERTGGSVSTLTIQRTQQEDSAVYLCASSLRGQRGRDEQFFGPGTRLTVL.

The chain couples TRBV9 to TRBJ2-5, with 7 bases fitting TRBD2. J gave up 5 bases and V 4 bases, and 11 bases lay outside the gene matches. CDR1 and CDR2 from the germline V gene are SGDLS and YYNGEE. The CDR3 runs to 15 residues. The CDR3 here is CASSTQAGPRETQYF. DNA of the CDR3: TGTGCCAGCAGCACTCAAGCGGGACCGAGGGAGACCCAGTACTTC.

The J gene is TRBJ2-7, the V gene TRBV5-4, with D perhaps matching TRBD1 (6 bases). Germline CDR1 and CDR2: SGHNT and YYREEE (reference sequence). Trimming shortened V by 4 bases and J by 0 bases, and 17 bases separated the two germline ends. This CDR3 is built from 16 residues. This CDR3 is CASSAEQGPPSYEQYF. The CDR3 coding sequence is TGTGCCAGCAGCGCAGAACAGGGCCCACCCTCCTACGAGCAGTACTTC.

V is TRBV4-1 and J is TRBJ2-1; possible D gene TRBD2, 6 bases. V gave up 2 bases and J gave up 0 bases, with 17 bases separating them. The germline CDR1 and CDR2 sequences are MGHRA and YSYEKL. The CDR3 runs to 18 residues. The CDR3 nucleotides are TGCGCCAGCAGCCAACAAGGACCGGGCGGGATCTCCTACAATGAGCAGTTCTTC. Residues: CASSQQGPGGISYNEQFF.

CDR3 DNA sequence: TGTGCCAGCAGCCACAGCGGGAAAGAGACCCAGTACTTC. It translates to CASSHSGKETQYF. The rearrangement links TRBV3-1 (or the pseudogene TRBV3-2) to TRBJ2-5, with 7 positions matching TRBD2. Germline assignment: CDR1 LGHDT and CDR2 YNNKEL (reference sequence). V dropped 3 bases and J dropped 3; count of bases not matched to a gene: 1. The CDR3 is made up of 13 amino acids.

The chain is built from TRBV4-1 and TRBJ2-7; 10 bases map to TRBD2. This CDR3 comprises 15 residues. J gave up 0 bases and V 5 bases, and 4 bases lay outside the gene matches. Germline lookup yields CDR1 MGHRA and CDR2 YSYEKL. The CDR3 DNA is TGCGCCAGCAGCTTAGCGGGAGGCTCCTCCTACGAGCAGTACTTC. This translates into CASSLAGGSSYEQYF.

The chain joins TRBV7-2 to TRBJ2-7, with 7 bases lining up with TRBD1. This CDR3 is built from 16 residues. V shed 0 bases, J shed 1 base, and the junction held 6 bases outside the gene matches. Per germline, CDR1 SGHTA and CDR2 FQGNSA. The CDR3 nucleotides read TGTGCCAGCAGCTTAGCGCTCAGGGGGTTATCCTACGAGCAGTACTTC. Translated: CASSLALRGLSYEQYF.

V usage is TRBV5-1 and J usage is TRBJ1-2; 9 bases match TRBD1. J was trimmed by 6 bases and V by 0 bases; bases with no gene match: 3. The CDR3 loop spans 14 amino acids. Germline CDR1 reads SGHRS; CDR2 reads YFSETQ. The CDR3 DNA follows: TGCGCCAGCAGCTTGGAGGGACAGGGAAATGGCTACACCTTC. Translating it yields CASSLEGQGNGYTF.

The chain recombines TRBV6-5 with TRBJ2-7; 10 nucleotides agree with TRBD2. The CDR3 spans 14 residues. Germline CDR1 and CDR2: MNHEY and SVGAGI. Trimming at V came to 7 bases and at J to 4 bases, leaving 7 bases not matched to a gene. The CDR3 coding sequence is TGTGCCAGCACCCCAGCGGGAGGGCCTTACGAGCAGTACTTC. Encoded protein: CASTPAGGPYEQYF.

The gene calls are TRBV7-2 and TRBJ1-4; TRBD1 might be the D (5 bases). Trimming cost V 3 bases and J 4 bases, with 9 bases left between them. Germline V gene sequence: CDR1 SGHTA, CDR2 FQGNSA. The CDR3 has 14 amino acids. CDR3 sequence (DNA): TGTGCCAGCAGCTTCGGACACCTTAATGAAAAACTGTTTTTT. Translated, it gives CASSFGHLNEKLFF. The variable domain in full, with the rest retrieved from reference TRBV7-2 and TRBJ1-4, is GAGVSQSPSNKVTEKGKDVELRCDPISGHTALYWYRQSLGQGLEFLIYFQGNSAPDKSGLPSDRFSAERTGGSVSTLTIQRTQQEDSAVYLCASSFGHLNEKLFFGSGTQLSVL.

The chain joins TRBV27 to TRBJ2-7; 8 bases align to TRBD2. Germline assignment: CDR1 MNHEY and CDR2 SMNVEV (reference sequence). V was pared by 6 bases and J by 3 bases, with 7 bases of the junction left unmatched. The CDR3 is 14 amino acids. Written as DNA, the CDR3 is TGTGCCAGCAGGGTTATAGCGGGATTCTACGAGCAGTACTTC. Residues: CASRVIAGFYEQYF.